This is a list of T cell receptor beta chains from one sample in a study of blood T cell repertoires in COVID-19. Assay used: immunoSEQ multiplex PCR; TCRdb lists only in-frame clones, some missing. This sample carries more than 100,000 clones, approximately 84% of them seen once, and the ten largest clones take about 12%. The sample taken for sequencing was peripheral blood. These receptor sequences come from a human donor in a cohort sampled during active COVID-19. The CDR3 runs from the conserved cysteine through the conserved F or W. D genes are given only for firm matches. For some rows the clone size is stated as once, few or many, or as a class when expanded; others skip it.

clone_size: -
d_call: TRBD2
j_call: TRBJ2-3
v_call: TRBV27
cdr3_aa: CASSLGAGDSDTQYF
cdr3_nt: TGTGCCAGCAGTTTAGGAGCGGGAGACTCAGATACGCAGTATTTT

clone_size: -
d_call: TRBD1
j_call: TRBJ1-6
v_call: TRBV3-1/TRBV3-2
cdr3_aa: CASSVTGRIGSPLHF
cdr3_nt: TGTGCCAGCAGCGTGACAGGGCGGATTGGATCACCCCTCCACTTT

clone_size: -
d_call: TRBD1
j_call: TRBJ1-2
v_call: TRBV4-1
cdr3_aa: CASSPTGDPDYGYTF
cdr3_nt: TGCGCCAGCAGCCCGACAGGGGATCCGGACTATGGCTACACCTTC

clone_size: -
d_call: TRBD1
j_call: TRBJ2-1
v_call: TRBV7-2
cdr3_aa: CASATLPGQGANEQFF
cdr3_nt: TGTGCCAGCGCTACACTTCCGGGACAGGGTGCCAATGAGCAGTTCTTC

clone_size: -
d_call: TRBD2
j_call: TRBJ2-7
v_call: TRBV18
cdr3_aa: CASSTLAGTYEQYF
cdr3_nt: TGTGCCAGCTCAACGCTAGCGGGGACCTACGAGCAGTACTTC

clone_size: -
d_call: TRBD1
j_call: TRBJ1-1
v_call: TRBV7-3
cdr3_aa: CASSPGQGNTEAFF
cdr3_nt: TGTGCCAGCAGCCCAGGACAGGGAAACACTGAAGCTTTCTTT

clone_size: -
d_call: -
j_call: TRBJ1-6
v_call: TRBV11-3
cdr3_aa: CASSSSQGSGSPLHF
cdr3_nt: TGTGCCAGCAGCTCCTCCCAGGGTTCGGGTTCACCCCTCCACTTT

clone_size: -
d_call: TRBD1
j_call: TRBJ2-2
v_call: TRBV6-1
cdr3_aa: CASSEAGQGAHTGELFF
cdr3_nt: TGTGCCAGCAGTGAAGCGGGACAGGGGGCGCACACCGGGGAGCTGTTTTTT

clone_size: -
d_call: TRBD1
j_call: TRBJ1-3
v_call: TRBV2
cdr3_aa: CASSYRDRGSGNTIYF
cdr3_nt: TGTGCCAGCAGCTACCGAGACAGGGGGTCCGGAAACACCATATATTTT

clone_size: once
d_call: -
j_call: TRBJ1-1
v_call: TRBV7-6
cdr3_aa: CASSLVGLTNTEAFF
cdr3_nt: TGTGCCAGCAGCTTAGTGGGACTAACGAACACTGAAGCTTTCTTT

clone_size: -
d_call: -
j_call: TRBJ1-5
v_call: TRBV7-9
cdr3_aa: CASRAWGQPQHF
cdr3_nt: TGTGCCAGCAGGGCCTGGGGCCAGCCCCAGCATTTT

clone_size: -
d_call: TRBD1
j_call: TRBJ1-5
v_call: TRBV27
cdr3_aa: CASSLFQGASNQPQHF
cdr3_nt: TGTGCCAGCAGTTTATTTCAGGGGGCGAGCAATCAGCCCCAGCATTTT

clone_size: few
d_call: TRBD2
j_call: TRBJ2-7
v_call: TRBV5-4
cdr3_aa: CASSPREGGRPYEQYF
cdr3_nt: TGTGCCAGCAGCCCGCGGGAGGGGGGACGCCCGTACGAGCAGTACTTC

clone_size: -
d_call: TRBD2
j_call: TRBJ2-5
v_call: TRBV9
cdr3_aa: CASSVESLAATQYF
cdr3_nt: TGTGCCAGCAGCGTAGAATCGCTAGCGGCGACCCAGTACTTC

clone_size: -
d_call: TRBD2
j_call: TRBJ2-3
v_call: TRBV5-1
cdr3_aa: CASSLPRLAGVDTQYF
cdr3_nt: TGCGCCAGCAGCTTGCCGAGACTAGCGGGGGTAGATACGCAGTATTTT

clone_size: -
d_call: -
j_call: TRBJ1-2
v_call: TRBV7-2
cdr3_aa: CASSPRAGMGYGYTF
cdr3_nt: TGTGCCAGCAGCCCCCGGGCAGGGATGGGCTATGGCTACACCTTC

clone_size: -
d_call: TRBD1
j_call: TRBJ2-2
v_call: TRBV5-1
cdr3_aa: CASSSRDRNTGELFF
cdr3_nt: TGCGCCAGCAGCTCCCGGGACAGGAACACCGGGGAGCTGTTTTTT

clone_size: -
d_call: -
j_call: TRBJ1-5
v_call: TRBV7-6
cdr3_aa: CASSPRGNNQPQHF
cdr3_nt: TGTGCCAGCAGCCCCCGGGGGAACAATCAGCCCCAGCATTTT

clone_size: -
d_call: TRBD1
j_call: TRBJ2-7
v_call: TRBV7-2
cdr3_aa: CASSRPAGQGAYEQYF
cdr3_nt: TGTGCCAGCTCCCGCCCAGCGGGACAGGGAGCCTACGAGCAGTACTTC

clone_size: few
d_call: TRBD2
j_call: TRBJ2-7
v_call: TRBV7-2
cdr3_aa: CASSLEGASGTYEQYF
cdr3_nt: TGTGCCAGCAGCTTAGAAGGTGCTAGCGGAACCTACGAGCAGTACTTC

clone_size: -
d_call: -
j_call: TRBJ1-1
v_call: TRBV7-8
cdr3_aa: CASSVTGTPLNTEAFF
cdr3_nt: TGTGCCAGCAGCGTGACCGGGACACCCCTGAACACTGAAGCTTTCTTT

clone_size: -
d_call: -
j_call: TRBJ1-2
v_call: TRBV6-5
cdr3_aa: CASTRAALSYGYTF
cdr3_nt: TGTGCCAGCACCAGGGCGGCCCTGTCCTATGGCTACACCTTC

clone_size: few
d_call: -
j_call: TRBJ1-6
v_call: TRBV4-1
cdr3_aa: CASSQTQRGDSPLHF
cdr3_nt: TGCGCCAGCAGCCAAACCCAGCGGGGGGATTCACCCCTCCACTTT

clone_size: -
d_call: TRBD1
j_call: TRBJ2-7
v_call: TRBV19
cdr3_aa: CASSSRTGAYEQYF
cdr3_nt: TGTGCCAGTAGTTCGAGGACAGGGGCCTACGAGCAGTACTTC

clone_size: -
d_call: -
j_call: TRBJ2-2
v_call: TRBV10-1
cdr3_aa: CASSVAGAGELFF
cdr3_nt: TGCGCCAGCAGTGTGGCGGGGGCTGGGGAGCTGTTTTTT

clone_size: -
d_call: -
j_call: TRBJ1-3
v_call: TRBV5-8
cdr3_aa: CASSLIWPLGNTIYF
cdr3_nt: TGTGCCAGCAGCTTGATTTGGCCTTTAGGAAACACCATATATTTT

clone_size: once
d_call: TRBD1
j_call: TRBJ1-2
v_call: TRBV3-1/TRBV3-2
cdr3_aa: CASSTRDRGRGNGYTF
cdr3_nt: TGTGCCAGCAGCACCCGGGACAGGGGGAGGGGAAATGGCTACACCTTC

clone_size: few
d_call: TRBD1
j_call: TRBJ1-2
v_call: TRBV18
cdr3_aa: CASSPRLAGGRGYTF
cdr3_nt: TGTGCCAGCTCACCACGATTAGCAGGGGGCAGAGGCTACACCTTC

clone_size: -
d_call: TRBD2
j_call: TRBJ2-1
v_call: TRBV11-2
cdr3_aa: CASSPRGGNINEQFF
cdr3_nt: TGTGCCAGCAGCCCGCGGGGGGGCAATATCAATGAGCAGTTCTTC

clone_size: -
d_call: -
j_call: TRBJ2-2
v_call: TRBV18
cdr3_aa: CASSSGTQNGELFF
cdr3_nt: TGTGCCAGCTCATCCGGGACTCAAAACGGGGAGCTGTTTTTT

clone_size: few
d_call: TRBD2
j_call: TRBJ2-1
v_call: TRBV4-1
cdr3_aa: CASSPIAGKQFF
cdr3_nt: TGCGCCAGCAGCCCTATAGCGGGGAAGCAGTTCTTC

clone_size: -
d_call: TRBD1
j_call: TRBJ1-1
v_call: TRBV19
cdr3_aa: CASSPGGTEAFF
cdr3_nt: TGTGCCAGTAGTCCAGGGGGGACCGAAGCTTTCTTT

clone_size: -
d_call: -
j_call: TRBJ2-6
v_call: TRBV9
cdr3_aa: CASSVSSGANVLTF
cdr3_nt: TGTGCCAGCAGCGTTAGTTCCGGGGCCAACGTCCTGACTTTC

clone_size: few
d_call: -
j_call: TRBJ2-4
v_call: TRBV18
cdr3_aa: CASSLSALAKNIQYF
cdr3_nt: TGTGCCAGCTCCCTTAGCGCATTAGCCAAAAACATTCAGTACTTC

clone_size: many
d_call: -
j_call: TRBJ1-2
v_call: TRBV12-1
cdr3_aa: CASSSFRDSPGYTF
cdr3_nt: TGTGCCAGCAGTTCCTTTCGGGACAGCCCTGGCTACACCTTC

clone_size: -
d_call: TRBD2
j_call: TRBJ2-3
v_call: TRBV7-2
cdr3_aa: CASSWTSGNTDTQYF
cdr3_nt: TGTGCCAGCAGCTGGACTAGCGGAAACACAGATACGCAGTATTTT

clone_size: -
d_call: -
j_call: TRBJ2-7
v_call: TRBV7-6
cdr3_aa: CASSLAQRAGSYEQYF
cdr3_nt: TGTGCCAGCAGCTTAGCCCAGAGGGCAGGCTCCTACGAGCAGTACTTC

clone_size: -
d_call: TRBD1
j_call: TRBJ2-7
v_call: TRBV11-2
cdr3_aa: CASSLGGTGFYEQYF
cdr3_nt: TGTGCCAGCAGCTTAGGGGGGACAGGGTTCTACGAGCAGTACTTC

clone_size: -
d_call: -
j_call: TRBJ2-2
v_call: TRBV19
cdr3_aa: CASSIGQSNTGELFF
cdr3_nt: TGTGCCAGTAGTATAGGACAGTCTAACACCGGGGAGCTGTTTTTT

clone_size: -
d_call: -
j_call: TRBJ2-7
v_call: TRBV3-1/TRBV3-2
cdr3_aa: CASSQGATATYEQYF
cdr3_nt: TGTGCCAGCAGCCAAGGGGCGACAGCTACCTACGAGCAGTACTTC

clone_size: few
d_call: -
j_call: TRBJ2-2
v_call: TRBV11-3
cdr3_aa: CASSSQGRNTGELFF
cdr3_nt: TGTGCCAGCAGCTCACAGGGTCGAAACACCGGGGAGCTGTTTTTT

clone_size: -
d_call: -
j_call: TRBJ2-5
v_call: TRBV14
cdr3_aa: CASSLQGTQYF
cdr3_nt: TGTGCCAGCAGCCTCCAGGGGACCCAGTACTTC

clone_size: -
d_call: -
j_call: TRBJ1-1
v_call: TRBV5-4
cdr3_aa: CASSLDGGRAEAFF
cdr3_nt: TGTGCCAGCAGCCTGGATGGGGGGAGGGCTGAAGCTTTCTTT

clone_size: once
d_call: -
j_call: TRBJ1-1
v_call: TRBV14
cdr3_aa: CASSQVRSGTEAFF
cdr3_nt: TGTGCCAGCAGCCAAGTTCGGTCCGGGACTGAAGCTTTCTTT

clone_size: -
d_call: -
j_call: TRBJ2-5
v_call: TRBV7-9
cdr3_aa: CASSLVGAGETQYF
cdr3_nt: TGTGCCAGCAGCTTAGTAGGGGCCGGCGAGACCCAGTACTTC